The next 22 T cell receptor beta chains were all read from a single sample in a study of CD8+ T cells in alopecia areata. Treatment in this sample: oral pan-JAK inhibitor, 5-10 mg twice daily. Once RNA had been extracted, it was reverse transcribed into cDNA to act as the sequencing template. Profiling relied on immunoSEQ multiplex PCR, and the TCRdb table lists in-frame clones only, not all of them. This sample has about 160,000 clones, with about 71% found just once. The sequences come from CD4+ T cells sorted from blood, collected at week 4, from a patient treated with tofacitinib. The receptors derive from a human donor with alopecia areata.

V is TRBV27 and J is TRBJ1-5; TRBD1 matches 7 bases. V gave up 4 bases and J gave up 4 bases; unmatched junction bases: 7. The germline V gene has CDR1 MNHEY and CDR2 SMNVEV (reference sequence). The CDR3 has 15 residues. This CDR3 is CASSSLQGWNQPQHF. In nucleotides, the CDR3 is TGTGCCAGCAGTTCCCTACAGGGGTGGAATCAGCCCCAGCATTTT.

This clone was seen once. The chain carries TRBV7-8 and TRBJ2-2; D is uncertain. The CDR3 has 16 amino acids. The germline gives CDR1 SGHVS, CDR2 FQNEAQ. V was cut by 2 bases and J by 2 bases, with 12 bases left in between. This CDR3 is CASSLTSVGNTGELFF. The CDR3 DNA sequence: TGTGCCAGCAGCTTAACTTCGGTCGGTAACACCGGGGAGCTGTTTTTT.

The V call is TRBV15, the J call TRBJ2-3; D gene uncertain. This CDR3 is built from 14 residues. CDR1 and CDR2 (germline): LNHNV, YYDKDF (reference sequence). Trimming pared 0 bases from V and 4 bases from J, leaving 8 bases between. This chain's CDR3 is CATSRDTVSDTQYF. As DNA, the CDR3 is TGTGCCACCAGCAGAGATACAGTTTCAGATACGCAGTATTTT.

The rearrangement uses TRBV9 and TRBJ2-5, with 7 bases lining up with TRBD2. The CDR3 consists of 13 residues. V was clipped by 2 bases and J by 5 bases; unmatched bases: 3. Germline V gene lookup returns CDR1 SGDLS and CDR2 YYNGEE. CDR3 coding DNA: TGTGCCAGCAGCGTCGGGGGGTTGGAGACCCAGTACTTC. This sequence encodes CASSVGGLETQYF.

The genes are TRBV27 and TRBJ1-2; 8 positions agree with TRBD1. The germline V gene has CDR1 MNHEY and CDR2 SMNVEV (reference sequence). V dropped 6 bases and J dropped 3; count of bases not matched to a gene: 9. CDR3 length: 15 amino acids. CDR3 in DNA: TGTGCCAGCAGAAGACCCGGACAGGGCGACTATGGCTACACCTTC. As protein: CASRRPGQGDYGYTF.

The chain uses TRBV5-1 and TRBJ2-2; weak D call: TRBD1 (5 bases). The germline V and J ends were trimmed by 4 bases and 6 bases, with 10 bases remaining between them. Germline CDR1 reads SGHRS; CDR2 reads YFSETQ. The CDR3 runs to 13 residues. In nucleotides, the CDR3 is TGCGCCAGCAGCGAACCAGGGTCCGGGGAGCTGTTTTTT. It encodes CASSEPGSGELFF.

The chain recombines TRBV27 with TRBJ2-7; TRBD2 matches at 10 bases. CDR3 length equals 14 residues. From germline, CDR1 is MNHEY and CDR2 SMNVEV (reference sequence). J lost 2 bases, V lost 7 bases, and 5 bases had no gene match. Here the CDR3 DNA reads TGTGCCAGCAATGGACTAGCGGTTGCCTACGAGCAGTACTTC. It is translated as CASNGLAVAYEQYF.

The chain couples TRBV29-1 to TRBJ1-1, with 8 nucleotides matching TRBD1. V dropped 6 bases and J dropped 10; count of bases not matched to a gene: 13. CDR1 SQVTM and CDR2 ANQGSEA come from the germline V gene. The CDR3 extends over 13 amino acids. In DNA, the CDR3 is TGCAGCGTCGATGGACAGGGCCGTCCAGGAGCTTTCTTT. This codes for CSVDGQGRPGAFF.

The chain combines TRBV5-6 with TRBJ1-1, with D tentatively TRBD1 (5 bases). Germline CDR1 SGHDT, CDR2 YYEEEE. The CDR3 totals 17 residues. The V end was cut by 0 bases, the J end by 1 base, with 16 bases between. CDR3 DNA sequence: TGTGCCAGCAGCTTGGAAGGGGTCACTGTCCGGAACACTGAAGCTTTCTTT. Protein sequence: CASSLEGVTVRNTEAFF.

This chain links TRBV2 with TRBJ1-2, with D unresolved. CDR3 length equals 14 residues. Germline V lookup: CDR1 SNHLY, CDR2 FYNNEI. Deletions cut 3 bases from V and 0 bases from J, with 8 bases between. CDR3 sequence: CASSEAGTNYGYTF. The DNA of the CDR3 is TGTGCCAGCAGTGAGGCGGGTACTAACTATGGCTACACCTTC.

This chain links TRBV7-3 with TRBJ2-1; 8 bases map to TRBD1. This CDR3 spans 17 amino acids. The J segment lost 1 base and the V segment lost 5 bases, leaving 10 bases of the junction unmatched. Germline CDR1 is SGHTA and CDR2 is FQGTGA. This CDR3 is CASSLRDRSHSYNEQFF. In DNA form, the CDR3 reads TGTGCCAGCAGCCTCCGGGACAGGAGTCATTCCTACAATGAGCAGTTCTTC.

V gene TRBV9 combines with J gene TRBJ2-7; D remains unclear. Germline V gives CDR1 SGDLS, CDR2 YYNGEE. The V and J ends lost 3 bases and 0 bases respectively, with 13 bases between them. This CDR3 is 15 amino acids long. The CDR3 protein is CASSEGRRSSYEQYF. The CDR3 DNA reads as TGTGCCAGCAGCGAGGGCAGGAGAAGCTCCTACGAGCAGTACTTC.

The J gene is TRBJ2-5, the V gene TRBV7-8, with D perhaps matching TRBD1 or TRBD2 (5 bases each). CDR3 length: 14 residues. CDR1 and CDR2 from the germline V gene are SGHVS and FQNEAQ. The V end was cut by 5 bases, the J end by 5 bases, with 15 bases between. For the CDR3, the DNA is TGTGCCAGCAGCCAAGGGTTGGGGGTCGAGACCCAGTACTTC. Translation gives CASSQGLGVETQYF.

Note on this clone: In the same sample, other DNA sequences code for this CDR3. This chain links TRBV30 with TRBJ1-5; possible D gene TRBD1, 6 bases. Germline V gives CDR1 GTSNPN, CDR2 SVGIG (reference sequence). V was trimmed by 2 bases and J by 2 bases, leaving 7 bases between them. The CDR3 has 13 amino acids. CDR3 protein: CAWSRTGNQPQHF. The CDR3 DNA follows: TGTGCCTGGAGTAGGACAGGCAATCAGCCCCAGCATTTT.

The rearrangement joins TRBV4-2 to TRBJ2-1, with TRBD2 identical over 7 bases. In germline, CDR1 is LGHNA, CDR2 YNFKEQ. This CDR3 has 15 residues. V lost 0 bases to trimming and J lost 3 bases; unmatched junction nucleotides: 2. The CDR3 nucleotides are TGTGCCAGCAGCCAAGATGGGAGGGTCTACAATGAGCAGTTCTTC. Encoded protein: CASSQDGRVYNEQFF.

The chain carries TRBV29-1 and TRBJ2-2, with a possible D match to TRBD1 (6 bases). Germline V gene data show CDR1 as SQVTM and CDR2 as ANQGSEA. The CDR3 is made up of 14 amino acids. Trimming removed 7 bases at V and 6 bases at J, with 18 bases between. This chain's CDR3 is CSATPTGMPGELFF. The CDR3, as DNA: TGCAGCGCCACCCCCACAGGGATGCCCGGGGAGCTGTTTTTT.

The chain has TRBV2 and TRBJ2-5, with 10 bases lining up with TRBD2. The J segment lost 1 base and the V segment lost 7 bases, leaving 3 bases of the junction unmatched. The germline V gene encodes CDR1 SNHLY and CDR2 FYNNEI. CDR3 size: 14 residues. CDR3 bases: TGTGCCAGCACGGAGCGGGGGGGCCAAGAGACCCAGTACTTC. Amino acid sequence: CASTERGGQETQYF.

This clone came up a few times. In the same sample, other DNA sequences code for this CDR3. V and J are TRBV29-1 and TRBJ1-5, with TRBD1 as a possible D gene (5 bases). The germline gives CDR1 SQVTM, CDR2 ANQGSEA. The ends were cut back, 6 bases at V and 5 bases at J, with 11 bases in the middle. The CDR3 spans 12 residues. In nucleotides, the CDR3 is TGCAGCGTGGCGCTAGGGGATCAGCCCCAGCATTTT. It codes for CSVALGDQPQHF.

This clone was seen a handful of times. This rearrangement joins TRBV29-1 to TRBJ1-2; the D is unclear. CDR3 length: 12 amino acids. V shed 4 bases and J shed 0 bases, with 6 bases lying between them. The germline CDR1 and CDR2 sequences are SQVTM and ANQGSEA. The CDR3 reads CSVGQTNYGYTF. The CDR3 DNA sequence: TGCAGCGTTGGGCAGACTAACTATGGCTACACCTTC. Full variable domain (rest looked up from reference TRBV29-1 and TRBJ1-2): SAVISQKPSRDICQRGTSLTIQCQVDSQVTMMFWYRQQPGQSLTLIATANQGSEATYESGFVIDKFPISRPNLTFSTLTVSNMSPEDSSIYLCSVGQTNYGYTFGSGTRLTVV.

The chain recombines TRBV29-1 with TRBJ1-1; no firm D call. Germline-derived CDR1 and CDR2 are SQVTM and ANQGSEA. Trimming shortened V by 1 base and J by 4 bases, and 13 bases separated the two germline ends. The CDR3 extends over 14 amino acids. The CDR3 coding sequence is TGCAGCGTTGAAGGGTCATTAGAGGCCACTGAAGCTTTCTTT. As protein: CSVEGSLEATEAFF.

The V gene is TRBV27, the J gene TRBJ1-2; D is undetermined. CDR3 length: 12 amino acids. Germline values: CDR1 MNHEY, CDR2 SMNVEV (reference sequence). V gave up 8 bases and J gave up 10 bases, with 17 bases separating them. The CDR3 bases are TGTGCCAGCCTTGGGCCGGACGGCTACTACACCTTC. Amino acid sequence: CASLGPDGYYTF.

In the case of this clone: The same CDR3 can be traced to other DNA sequences in this sample. V gene TRBV30 combines with J gene TRBJ1-2; D unclear. With 3 bases removed from V and 4 bases from J, the gap between germline ends came to 3 bases. This CDR3 contains 10 residues. Germline CDR1 and CDR2: GTSNPN and SVGIG (reference sequence). CDR3 residues: CAWRSYGYTF. The CDR3 nucleotides are TGTGCCTGGAGATCCTATGGCTACACCTTC.